This T cell receptor beta chain came from a study of spatial heterogeneity in lung cancer. Overall study context: PBMC samples from follow-up, where available, were sequenced a median of around 22 months after resection. Raw reads contained each unique TCR and UMI combination more than ten times on average. General study results and limits: Resection blood, more than follow-up blood, showed ubiquitous expanded tumor TCRs.

The CDR3 loop spans 13 amino acids. In germline, CDR1 is MRHNA, CDR2 SNTAGT. The V gene end was trimmed by 4 bases and the J gene end by 9 bases; junction bases not matched to a gene: 6. Time point indicated: blood at routine non-recurrence follow-up after resection. This clonotype has at least ten counts. Its antigen is still unknown. Every TCR cDNA molecule bore a unique molecular identifier. TCRdb re-analysed the 5' RACE reads in MiXCR, keeping a single row per CDR3 protein. The sample yields 95,000 to 120,000 distinct CDR3 sequences, about 10% seen once. Sequenced material: PBMCs, taken at follow-up. The receptor was derived from a female donor with early-stage non-small cell lung cancer. J is TRBJ2-1 and V is TRBV6-4; 7 bases are shared with TRBD2. CDR3 in DNA: TGTGCCAGCAGTGCCGAACTAGCGTTTGAGCAGTTCTTC. The encoded protein is CASSAELAFEQFF.